The clone carrying this T cell receptor beta chain was picked up one time. Per the original methods: Estimation of nucleated cell counts relied on the amplification of reference gene primers. Clones were read by immunoSEQ multiplex PCR, and TCRdb kept only the in-frame ones, dropping some. V, J and clone size derive from that table, while D and trimming were established from the DNA sequence. Found here are about 230,000 clones, 65% to 85% of them singletons; the top ten hold roughly 1.3%. The record originates from a study of blood T cell repertoires in COVID-19. Study overall: Sources were T cells, B-cell-depleted T cells, or PBMCs; the material itself was cDNA or gDNA.

J lost 8 bases, V lost 0 bases, and 9 bases had no gene match. The germline CDR1 and CDR2 sequences are LGHNA and YNFKEQ. This CDR3 region has 16 residues. This receptor was identified in a woman in her 30s with COVID-19, enrolled during active disease. Sequenced input: peripheral blood. The gene calls are TRBV4-2 and TRBJ2-2; 7 bases fit TRBD1. The DNA of the CDR3 is TGTGCCAGCAGCCAAGATGTAACAGGGGTAGGTGGGGAGCTGTTTTTT. Protein product: CASSQDVTGVGGELFF.